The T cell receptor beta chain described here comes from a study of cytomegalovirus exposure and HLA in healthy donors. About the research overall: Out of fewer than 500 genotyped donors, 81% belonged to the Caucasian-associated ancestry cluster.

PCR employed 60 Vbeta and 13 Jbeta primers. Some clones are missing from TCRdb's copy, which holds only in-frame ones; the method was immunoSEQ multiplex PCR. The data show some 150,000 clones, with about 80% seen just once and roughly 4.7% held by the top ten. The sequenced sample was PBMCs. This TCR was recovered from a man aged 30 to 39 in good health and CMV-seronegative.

The CDR3 nucleotides are TGCAGCGTTGTAGTGCCGAGCCTGGGGAGGGGCTATGGCTACACCTTC. This gives the protein CSVVVPSLGRGYGYTF. The V gene is TRBV29-1, the J gene TRBJ1-2; D is perhaps TRBD1 (5 bases). The CDR3 has 16 residues. The germline gives CDR1 SQVTM, CDR2 ANQGSEA. Trimming left V 4 bases short and J 4 bases short, with 22 bases between.